Below are 17 T cell receptor beta chains sequenced from a single sample in a study of cytomegalovirus exposure and HLA in healthy donors. Here immunoSEQ multiplex PCR was the method, and the copy in TCRdb shows in-frame clones only, minus some. The sample contains 150,000 to 200,000 clones, around nine tenths of which appear only once. The sequencing input was PBMCs. All receptors derive from a man aged 30-40 years in good health and CMV-seropositive.

The chain has TRBV27 and TRBJ1-5; no clear D. Germline V lookup: CDR1 MNHEY, CDR2 SMNVEV (reference sequence). V gave up 0 bases and J gave up 4 bases, with 4 bases separating them. This CDR3 region has 13 residues. The CDR3 sequence: CASSLSGNQPQHF. The CDR3 DNA reads as TGTGCCAGCAGTTTATCGGGAAATCAGCCCCAGCATTTT.

The chain employs TRBV11-3 and TRBJ2-1; D perhaps matches TRBD2 (7 bases). V was trimmed by 2 bases and J by 9 bases, leaving 11 bases between them. Germline CDR1 is SGHNT and CDR2 is YENEEA. The CDR3 consists of 13 residues. As DNA, the CDR3 is TGTGCCAGCAGCTTAAGGGGGGGCGGTGAGCAGTTCTTC. Translated, it gives CASSLRGGGEQFF.

The rearrangement joins TRBV4-1 to TRBJ2-5; 8 positions agree with TRBD2. The CDR3 spans 18 residues. Germline V lookup: CDR1 MGHRA, CDR2 YSYEKL. V lost 0 bases and J lost 5; bases outside the gene matches: 14. The CDR3 here is CASSQDQSGGPSWETQYF. The CDR3 coding sequence is TGCGCCAGCAGCCAAGATCAGTCGGGAGGGCCCTCATGGGAGACCCAGTACTTC.

This sequence joins TRBV4-1 and TRBJ1-3; D ambiguous. Trimming removed 0 bases from V and 8 bases from J, with 2 bases in between. Per the germline V gene, CDR1 is MGHRA and CDR2 is YSYEKL. The CDR3 runs to 11 residues. The CDR3 DNA reads as TGCGCCAGCAGCCAAGATCACACCATATATTTT. It yields the protein CASSQDHTIYF.

This rearrangement joins TRBV5-8 to TRBJ1-5; D uncertain. The CDR3 length is 12 residues. V lost 1 base and J 6 bases, leaving 5 bases between the germline ends. Germline CDR1 reads SGHTS; CDR2 reads YDEGEE. In nucleotides, the CDR3 is TGTGCCAGCAGCTTGAGGGTTCAGCCCCAGCATTTT. This translates into CASSLRVQPQHF.

The rearrangement joins TRBV28 to TRBJ2-1, with D possibly being TRBD2 (5 bases). The CDR3 has 15 residues. Germline-derived CDR1 and CDR2 are MDHEN and SYDVKM. Trimming removed 8 bases at V and 7 bases at J, with 21 bases between. The CDR3 sequence is CASENPEGVANEQFF. CDR3 DNA sequence: TGTGCCAGCGAAAACCCTGAGGGAGTGGCAAATGAGCAGTTCTTC.

V gene TRBV7-9 combines with J gene TRBJ2-2; TRBD1 might be the D (6 bases). V gave up 5 bases and J gave up 6 bases, with 16 bases separating them. The germline gives CDR1 SEHNR, CDR2 FQNEAQ (reference sequence). The CDR3 runs 15 residues. The CDR3 DNA is TGTGCCAGCAGCGACCCAGGGGATCAGTCCGGGGAGCTGTTTTTT. Translated: CASSDPGDQSGELFF.

This chain joins TRBV5-1 and TRBJ1-2; TRBD1 is a possible D gene (6 bases). Germline CDR1 is SGHRS and CDR2 is YFSETQ. V was shortened by 4 bases and J by 4 bases, with 14 bases between the two germline ends. The CDR3 runs 14 residues. This CDR3 reads CASSPGGGGYGYTF. In nucleotides, the CDR3 is TGCGCCAGCAGCCCCGGGGGGGGCGGCTATGGCTACACCTTC.

This chain joins TRBV6-6 and TRBJ1-5; 7 nucleotides agree with TRBD1. The J segment lost 7 bases and the V segment lost 9 bases, leaving 6 bases of the junction unmatched. The CDR3 loop spans 12 amino acids. CDR1 MNHNY and CDR2 SVGAGI come from the germline V gene (reference sequence). CDR3 in DNA: TGTGCCAGTGACAGGGCCGGGCAGCCCCAGCATTTT. It translates to CASDRAGQPQHF.

The V gene is TRBV11-3, the J gene TRBJ2-5, with 8 bases aligning to TRBD2. Germline loops: CDR1 SGHNT, CDR2 YENEEA. With 7 bases clipped from V and 2 bases from J, the junction kept 3 bases outside the gene matches. The CDR3 spans 13 residues. The CDR3 coding sequence is TGTGCCAGCACACGCGGGGGGCAAGAGACCCAGTACTTC. Protein: CASTRGGQETQYF.

The chain employs TRBV7-6 and TRBJ2-1, with 11 bases lining up with TRBD2. There are 16 residues in the CDR3. Trimming at V came to 1 base and at J to 5 bases, leaving 4 bases not matched to a gene. Germline loops: CDR1 SGHVS, CDR2 FNYEAQ. DNA of the CDR3: TGTGCCAGCAGCTTAGAGGTAGCGGGAGGGCACAATGAGCAGTTCTTC. Protein product: CASSLEVAGGHNEQFF. Using reference TRBV7-6 and TRBJ2-1 for the parts outside the CDR3, the full variable domain is GAGVSQSPRYKVTKRGQDVALRCDPISGHVSLYWYRQALGQGPEFLTYFNYEAQQDKSGLPNDRFSAERPEGSISTLTIQRTEQRDSAMYRCASSLEVAGGHNEQFFGPGTRLTVL.

This clone occurred a few times. The chain has TRBV7-2 and TRBJ2-4; 7 positions match TRBD2. Germline-derived CDR1 and CDR2 are SGHTA and FQGNSA. There are 16 residues in the CDR3. J gave up 9 bases and V 1 base, and 12 bases lay outside the gene matches. The CDR3 sequence is CASSLGGRAGLGIQYF. DNA for the CDR3: TGTGCCAGCAGCTTAGGTGGGAGGGCCGGATTGGGCATTCAGTACTTC.

The chain employs TRBV5-1 and TRBJ2-2, with D unresolved. This CDR3 contains 15 residues. Germline V gene sequence: CDR1 SGHRS, CDR2 YFSETQ. The V and J ends lost 6 bases and 5 bases respectively, with 17 bases between them. The CDR3 loop reads CASTPRGGLTGELFF. DNA of the CDR3: TGCGCCAGCACCCCCCGCGGCGGATTAACCGGGGAGCTGTTTTTT.

The chain couples TRBV29-1 to TRBJ2-7; the match to TRBD1 covers 7 bases. CDR1 is SQVTM and CDR2 is ANQGSEA in the germline V gene. Germline trimming cut 2 bases from V and 2 bases from J; bases unmatched to any gene: 6. The CDR3 sequence is 14 residues long. The CDR3 DNA reads TGCAGCGTTGAAACCCGGGACAGTGCCTACGAGCAGTACTTC. Amino acid sequence: CSVETRDSAYEQYF.

This chain joins TRBV6-5 and TRBJ2-3, with D possibly being TRBD2 (5 bases). This CDR3 has 15 amino acids. Trimming took 4 bases from V and 0 from J, leaving 11 bases between them. Germline assignment: CDR1 MNHEY and CDR2 SVGAGI. The CDR3 bases are TGTGCCAGCAGTTCTGAGCGGACTAGCACAGATACGCAGTATTTT. Protein sequence: CASSSERTSTDTQYF.

The CDR3 region has the DNA TGTGCCAGCAGTGACAGTCGGACAGGGGATAACTATGGCTACACCTTC. Amino acid sequence: CASSDSRTGDNYGYTF. This chain links TRBV2 with TRBJ1-2, with 9 bases that match TRBD1. This CDR3 region has 16 residues. V lost 3 bases, J lost 1 base, and 6 bases stayed unmatched. Germline lookup yields CDR1 SNHLY and CDR2 FYNNEI.

This rearrangement joins TRBV4-3 to TRBJ1-4; a possible D gene is TRBD1 (5 bases). There are 17 residues in the CDR3. Germline V gene data show CDR1 as LGHNA and CDR2 as YSLEER. V was trimmed by 3 bases and J by 5 bases, leaving 19 bases between them. The chain's CDR3 is CASSHDPPGPGNEKLFF. In nucleotides, the CDR3 is TGCGCCAGCAGCCATGACCCACCGGGGCCTGGGAATGAAAAACTGTTTTTT.